Listed below are T cell receptor beta chains from one sample, sequenced in a study of T cell responses to AZD1222 COVID-19 vaccine. The assay was immunoSEQ multiplex PCR, and TCRdb's table has in-frame clones only and misses some. The sample records approximately 120,000 clones, approximately 90% being singletons. The sequencing used peripheral blood, collected on day 0 of AZD1222 vaccination. The receptors come from an adult in good health. The CDR3 runs from the conserved cysteine through the conserved F or W. D genes are given only for firm matches. The size field is filled for only some rows; it gives once, few, many or a size class.

V: TRBV10-3
J: TRBJ1-5
size: once
D: TRBD1
DNA: TGTGCCATCAGTCAGGACAGGGTCTCGAACCAGCCCCAGCATTTT
CDR3: CAISQDRVSNQPQHF

V: TRBV6-6
J: TRBJ2-1
size: .
D: TRBD2
DNA: TGTGCCAGCAGGGCGGGGGTCGGCCACAATGAGCAGTTCTTC
CDR3: CASRAGVGHNEQFF

V: TRBV3-1/TRBV3-2
J: TRBJ2-3
size: .
D: .
DNA: TGTGCCAGCAGCCTCGCACCTACGGGATACTCTAACACAGATACGCAGTATTTT
CDR3: CASSLAPTGYSNTDTQYF

V: TRBV3-1/TRBV3-2
J: TRBJ1-3
size: .
D: .
DNA: TGTGCCAGCAGCCCACCCTTCTCTGGAAACACCATATATTTT
CDR3: CASSPPFSGNTIYF

V: TRBV7-9
J: TRBJ1-2
size: .
D: TRBD1
DNA: TGTGCCAGCAGCCACGGACAGGGGAACTATGGCTACACCTTC
CDR3: CASSHGQGNYGYTF

V: TRBV6-5
J: TRBJ2-7
size: .
D: .
DNA: TGTGCCAGCAGCAACAACCTCGCCTACGAGCAGTACTTC
CDR3: CASSNNLAYEQYF

V: TRBV9
J: TRBJ1-4
size: .
D: TRBD1
DNA: TGTGCCAGCGGGACAGGGGATGAAAAACTGTTTTTT
CDR3: CASGTGDEKLFF

V: TRBV28
J: TRBJ1-5
size: .
D: TRBD1
DNA: TGTGCCAGCAGTCCTCCAGGGACAGATAGCAATCAGCCCCAGCATTTT
CDR3: CASSPPGTDSNQPQHF

V: TRBV7-2
J: TRBJ2-7
size: .
D: .
DNA: TGTGCCAGCAGAAAGGACGGCTACGAGCAGTACTTC
CDR3: CASRKDGYEQYF

V: TRBV7-2
J: TRBJ2-7
size: few
D: .
DNA: TGTGCCAGCAGCTTAGGGGACGAGCAGTACTTC
CDR3: CASSLGDEQYF

V: TRBV5-4
J: TRBJ2-5
size: .
D: TRBD2
DNA: TGTGCCAGCAGCTTCCCCGGGACTAGCCGAGAGACCCAGTACTTC
CDR3: CASSFPGTSRETQYF

V: TRBV6-4
J: TRBJ1-5
size: .
D: .
DNA: TGTGCCAGCAGTGAAACCGGGATTGGCAATCAGCCCCAGCATTTT
CDR3: CASSETGIGNQPQHF

V: TRBV5-5
J: TRBJ2-7
size: .
D: .
DNA: TGTGCCAGCAGCTTGGACTACGAGCAGTACTTC
CDR3: CASSLDYEQYF

V: TRBV6-5
J: TRBJ2-3
size: .
D: .
DNA: TGTGCCAGCGGGTCAGGGGGGACAGATACGCAGTATTTT
CDR3: CASGSGGTDTQYF

V: TRBV7-9
J: TRBJ2-3
size: .
D: TRBD1
DNA: TGTGCCAGCGCCCGACTGGAGACAGGGGGAACAGATACGCAGTATTTT
CDR3: CASARLETGGTDTQYF

V: TRBV28
J: TRBJ1-4
size: .
D: TRBD1
DNA: TGTGCCAGCAGTCAGACAGGGGGCGAAAAACTGTTTTTT
CDR3: CASSQTGGEKLFF

V: TRBV6-2/TRBV6-3
J: TRBJ2-1
size: .
D: TRBD2
DNA: TGTGCCAGCAGTTACTTCCTCCTTAGCGGGAGGGCCGCAGGGGAGCAGTTCTTC
CDR3: CASSYFLLSGRAAGEQFF

V: TRBV10-2
J: TRBJ1-3
size: once
D: TRBD1
DNA: TGCGCCAGCAGGGAACAGGGGCCCCGAAACACCATATATTTT
CDR3: CASREQGPRNTIYF

V: TRBV6-1
J: TRBJ1-3
size: .
D: .
DNA: TGTGCCAGCAGTGAAGGGGATAGGGGAGGTGGAAACACCATATATTTT
CDR3: CASSEGDRGGGNTIYF

V: TRBV5-1
J: TRBJ2-1
size: .
D: .
DNA: TGCGCCAGCGTAGGACCTACCTACAATGAGCAGTTCTTC
CDR3: CASVGPTYNEQFF

V: TRBV5-1
J: TRBJ2-5
size: .
D: .
DNA: TGCGCCAGCAGCTTTAAGGCCCAAGAGACCCAGTACTTC
CDR3: CASSFKAQETQYF

V: TRBV7-8
J: TRBJ2-1
size: .
D: .
DNA: TGTGCCAGCAGCTTAGGTCTAGCCCAGGGTGAGCAGTTCTTC
CDR3: CASSLGLAQGEQFF

V: TRBV7-9
J: TRBJ2-7
size: .
D: .
DNA: TGTGCCAGCAGCCCCCAGGGTATTCACGAGCAGTACTTC
CDR3: CASSPQGIHEQYF

V: TRBV24-1
J: TRBJ2-1
size: .
D: TRBD1
DNA: TGTGCCACCAGTGGGGACAGGGGCGTCTACAATGAGCAGTTCTTC
CDR3: CATSGDRGVYNEQFF

V: TRBV6-4
J: TRBJ2-1
size: .
D: .
DNA: TGTGCCAGCAGTGTCCAAGCATACAATGAGCAGTTCTTC
CDR3: CASSVQAYNEQFF

V: TRBV27
J: TRBJ2-7
size: once
D: TRBD2
DNA: TGTGCCAGCAGGGGGCTAGCGGGAGGGCTACGCTCCTACGAGCAGTACTTC
CDR3: CASRGLAGGLRSYEQYF

V: TRBV27
J: TRBJ2-2
size: .
D: TRBD2
DNA: TGTGCCAGCAGCCCTAGCGGGAGAAACACCGGGGAGCTGTTTTTT
CDR3: CASSPSGRNTGELFF

V: TRBV12-3/TRBV12-4
J: TRBJ2-3
size: .
D: .
DNA: TGTGCCAGCACCCCCCAGCCCCCAGATACGCAGTATTTT
CDR3: CASTPQPPDTQYF

V: TRBV6-2/TRBV6-3
J: TRBJ2-2
size: once
D: .
DNA: TGTGCCAGCAGTTACCTACAGGGAGGTCCCGGGGAGCTGTTTTTT
CDR3: CASSYLQGGPGELFF

V: TRBV7-2
J: TRBJ1-5
size: .
D: TRBD1
DNA: TGTGCCAGCAGCTTAGCCGGGACAGGGTTTTCGCAGCCCCAGCATTTT
CDR3: CASSLAGTGFSQPQHF

V: TRBV7-9
J: TRBJ1-2
size: .
D: .
DNA: TGTGCCAGCAGCACCCGACAGCTACCGACGGACGGCTACACCTTC
CDR3: CASSTRQLPTDGYTF

V: TRBV3-1/TRBV3-2
J: TRBJ2-7
size: .
D: TRBD1
DNA: TGTGCCAGCAGCTCCAGGGGGCGCGAGCAGTACTTC
CDR3: CASSSRGREQYF

V: TRBV7-8
J: TRBJ2-2
size: .
D: TRBD2
DNA: TGTGCCAGCAGTCGGACTAGCGGGAAGGCCGGGGAGCTGTTTTTT
CDR3: CASSRTSGKAGELFF

V: TRBV6-5
J: TRBJ1-1
size: .
D: TRBD1
DNA: TGTGCCAGCAGAGAGACAGGGGGATTGAACACTGAAGCTTTCTTT
CDR3: CASRETGGLNTEAFF

V: TRBV23-1
J: TRBJ1-1
size: .
D: .
DNA: TGCGCCAGCAGTCACCTACCCGGGCTCCCGGGATACGGCACTGAAGCTTTCTTT
CDR3: CASSHLPGLPGYGTEAFF

V: TRBV15
J: TRBJ1-1
size: .
D: TRBD1
DNA: TGTGCCACCAGCAGAGAACGGGGATACAGGGGGGTAGCTTTCTTT
CDR3: CATSRERGYRGVAFF

V: TRBV5-1
J: TRBJ2-5
size: .
D: TRBD1
DNA: TGCGCCAGCAGCCCGGGACAGCTTAATATGGAGACCCAGTACTTC
CDR3: CASSPGQLNMETQYF

V: TRBV19
J: TRBJ1-1
size: few
D: .
DNA: TGTGCCACCGATGGAATTTTGAAGACTGAAGCTTTCTTT
CDR3: CATDGILKTEAFF

V: TRBV5-1
J: TRBJ1-4
size: .
D: .
DNA: TGCGCCAGTGGGGAGGCAGGGCAAGGTGAAAAACTGTTTTTT
CDR3: CASGEAGQGEKLFF

V: TRBV2
J: TRBJ2-3
size: .
D: TRBD2
DNA: TGTGCCAGCAGTGAAACAGTCAGCGGGATAACAGATACGCAGTATTTT
CDR3: CASSETVSGITDTQYF

V: TRBV6-5
J: TRBJ1-1
size: once
D: .
DNA: TGTGCCAGCAAAAATGACAAGCTGAACACTGAAGCTTTCTTT
CDR3: CASKNDKLNTEAFF

V: TRBV10-3
J: TRBJ1-1
size: .
D: .
DNA: TGTGCCATCAGAGCGGTGAACACTGAAGCTTTCTTT
CDR3: CAIRAVNTEAFF

V: TRBV29-1
J: TRBJ2-2
size: .
D: .
DNA: TGCAGCGTTGAAAAACCAGCGCAGACCGGGGAGCTGTTTTTT
CDR3: CSVEKPAQTGELFF

V: TRBV19
J: TRBJ1-1
size: .
D: TRBD1
DNA: TGTGCCAGTAGTATTAGACAGGGGACTGAAGCTTTCTTT
CDR3: CASSIRQGTEAFF

V: TRBV9
J: TRBJ2-1
size: .
D: .
DNA: TGTGCCAGCAGCGTAACGGGGAAGACTGAGCAGTTCTTC
CDR3: CASSVTGKTEQFF

V: TRBV19
J: TRBJ2-1
size: once
D: TRBD2
DNA: TGTGCCAGTAGTAATATAGCGGGAGGCTACAATGAGCAGTTCTTC
CDR3: CASSNIAGGYNEQFF

V: TRBV2
J: TRBJ1-5
size: .
D: .
DNA: TGTGCCAGCAGGCGGGAGATTAATCAGCCCCAGCATTTT
CDR3: CASRREINQPQHF

V: TRBV6-5
J: TRBJ2-7
size: once
D: TRBD1
DNA: TGTGCCAGCAGGTTGACAGGGGGCGAGCAGTACTTC
CDR3: CASRLTGGEQYF

V: TRBV9
J: TRBJ1-2
size: .
D: .
DNA: TGTGCCAGCAACCCCCTTGGAGGAGGAGATGGCTACACCTTC
CDR3: CASNPLGGGDGYTF

V: TRBV20-1
J: TRBJ2-5
size: .
D: TRBD2
DNA: TGCAGTGCTAGTTTACTAGCGGGAGAGGAGACCCAGTACTTC
CDR3: CSASLLAGEETQYF

V: TRBV29-1
J: TRBJ1-4
size: .
D: .
DNA: TGCAGCGTTCAAATATGGGAAAAACTGTTTTTT
CDR3: CSVQIWEKLFF

V: TRBV6-5
J: TRBJ2-1
size: .
D: TRBD2
DNA: TGTGCCAGCAGCTACTGGGGGGGCTACAATGAGCAGTTCTTC
CDR3: CASSYWGGYNEQFF

V: TRBV15
J: TRBJ2-1
size: .
D: .
DNA: TGTGCCACCAGCAGAGTTGCGGGCTCCTACAATGAGCAGTTCTTC
CDR3: CATSRVAGSYNEQFF

V: TRBV7-9
J: TRBJ1-1
size: .
D: .
DNA: TGTGCCAGCAGCCCGGGTGGGAACACTGAAGCTTTCTTT
CDR3: CASSPGGNTEAFF

V: TRBV29-1
J: TRBJ1-4
size: .
D: TRBD1
DNA: TGCAGCGTTGGGTTTACAGGGGCAACTAATGAAAAACTGTTTTTT
CDR3: CSVGFTGATNEKLFF

V: TRBV19
J: TRBJ1-2
size: .
D: TRBD1
DNA: TGTGCCAGTAGTATAGCCTCAGGGGGTGGCTATGGCTACACCTTC
CDR3: CASSIASGGGYGYTF

V: TRBV19
J: TRBJ2-2
size: few
D: .
DNA: TGTGCCAGTACCTGGCAACTGAACACCGGGGAGCTGTTTTTT
CDR3: CASTWQLNTGELFF

V: TRBV6-5
J: TRBJ2-7
size: .
D: TRBD1
DNA: TGTGCCAGCAGTTACGCACAGGGGTCCTACGAGCAGTACTTC
CDR3: CASSYAQGSYEQYF

V: TRBV19
J: TRBJ2-2
size: .
D: TRBD1
DNA: TGTGCCAGTAGTCCCCGGGACAGGGGCACCGGGGAGCTGTTTTTT
CDR3: CASSPRDRGTGELFF

V: TRBV28
J: TRBJ2-3
size: .
D: TRBD2
DNA: TGTGCCAGCAGACTCTGGACTAGCGGGAGTACAGATACGCAGTATTTT
CDR3: CASRLWTSGSTDTQYF